This T cell receptor (beta chain) was identified in a study of blood T cell repertoires in COVID-19. About the research overall: Acute and convalescent COVID-19 samples came from the United States, Italy and Spain. PBMCs, B-cell-depleted T cells, or T cells provided the cDNA or gDNA that made up the material.

The germline V gene encodes CDR1 SQVTM and CDR2 ANQGSEA. The CDR3 sequence is 13 residues long. Original methodology: Estimated nucleated cell counts came from reference gene primer amplification. Repertoires were generated with immunoSEQ multiplex PCR, while TCRdb's copy carries only in-frame clones and drops some. V and J calls and clone size follow that table, whereas D and trimming were derived from the DNA. The table lists about 99,000 clones, roughly nine tenths of them singletons, with 5.5% to 7% in the top ten. Source material: peripheral blood. The chain has TRBV29-1 and TRBJ1-2, with 7 bases lining up with TRBD1. The sequence was collected from a human donor in a cohort sampled during active COVID-19. This CDR3 reads CIIRDRDTYGYTF. The CDR3 bases are TGCATCATCCGGGACAGAGACACCTATGGCTACACCTTC. Full variable domain (missing parts from reference TRBV29-1 and TRBJ1-2): SAVISQKPSRDICQRGTSLTIQCQVDSQVTMMFWYRQQPGQSLTLIATANQGSEATYESGFVIDKFPISRPNLTFSTLTVSNMSPEDSSIYLCIIRDRDTYGYTFGSGTRLTVV.